Each of the 21 T cell receptor beta chains below was sequenced from the same sample in a study of CD8+ T cells in alopecia areata. In each case, RNA was isolated and then reverse transcribed into cDNA as the sequencing template. Data came from immunoSEQ multiplex PCR; TCRdb stores just in-frame clones and leaves some out. The profile shows under 200,000 clones, about three fifths of them singletons. Treatment indicated: oral pan-JAK inhibitor, 5-10 mg twice daily. This specimen consisted of CD4+ T cells sorted from blood, obtained at week 4, from a patient treated with tofacitinib. Every receptor here comes from a human donor with alopecia areata.

A word on this clone: Other nucleotide sequences from this sample produce the same CDR3. The chain has TRBV29-1 and TRBJ1-1, with D possibly matching TRBD1 (5 bases). V was cut by 4 bases and J by 4 bases, with 13 bases left in between. The CDR3 is made up of 13 amino acids. Per germline, CDR1 SQVTM and CDR2 ANQGSEA. The CDR3 loop reads CSVGRGGSTEAFF. CDR3 in DNA: TGCAGCGTTGGGCGCGGGGGGAGCACTGAAGCTTTCTTT. Combining the CDR3 with reference TRBV29-1 and TRBJ1-1 gives the whole variable domain SAVISQKPSRDICQRGTSLTIQCQVDSQVTMMFWYRQQPGQSLTLIATANQGSEATYESGFVIDKFPISRPNLTFSTLTVSNMSPEDSSIYLCSVGRGGSTEAFFGQGTRLTVV.

The rearrangement joins TRBV30 to TRBJ1-1; 9 bases are shared with TRBD1. The CDR3 has 14 amino acids. CDR1 is GTSNPN and CDR2 is SVGIG in the germline V gene (reference sequence). The ends lost 5 bases at V and 5 bases at J; junction bases unmatched: 9. The CDR3 coding sequence is TGTGCCTGGGCCACCGGGACAGGGAGGACTGAAGCTTTCTTT. This encodes CAWATGTGRTEAFF.

The gene calls are TRBV30 and TRBJ1-1; TRBD1 might be the D (5 bases). The length of the CDR3 is 13 residues. Germline V gene lookup returns CDR1 GTSNPN and CDR2 SVGIG (reference sequence). The ends were cut back, 0 bases at V and 7 bases at J, with 12 bases in the middle. The CDR3 sequence is CAWSVGRPDEAFF. As DNA, the CDR3 is TGTGCCTGGAGTGTGGGGCGACCGGATGAAGCTTTCTTT.

The chain employs TRBV27 and TRBJ2-7; D unclear. The germline V gene has CDR1 MNHEY and CDR2 SMNVEV (reference sequence). CDR3 length equals 13 residues. The V and J ends lost 2 bases and 3 bases respectively, with 8 bases between them. CDR3 sequence reads: CASSLGYSYEQYF. DNA for the CDR3: TGTGCCAGCAGTTTAGGATACAGCTACGAGCAGTACTTC.

In its sample, this clone was seen a few times. The chain employs TRBV19 and TRBJ2-3; TRBD2 might be the D (6 bases). Trimming took off 5 bases at V and 2 bases at J, with 8 bases between the two ends. This CDR3 spans 13 amino acids. Germline V CDR1 and CDR2: LNHDA, SQIVND (reference sequence). The CDR3 DNA reads TGTGCCAGTAGTGTACTAGCCACAGATACGCAGTATTTT. It translates to CASSVLATDTQYF. Full variable domain (missing parts from reference TRBV19 and TRBJ2-3): DGGITQSPKYLFRKEGQNVTLSCEQNLNHDAMYWYRQDPGQGLRLIYYSQIVNDFQKGDIAEGYSVSREKKESFPLTVTSAQKNPTAFYLCASSVLATDTQYFGPGTRLTVL.

The chain uses TRBV5-1 and TRBJ1-1; TRBD1 is a possible D gene (5 bases). This CDR3 has 14 residues. Per the germline V gene, CDR1 is SGHRS and CDR2 is YFSETQ. Trimming stripped 4 bases from V and 1 base from J, with 11 bases between. CDR3 in amino acids: CASSKDTTNTEAFF. CDR3 nucleotides: TGCGCCAGCAGCAAGGACACCACGAACACTGAAGCTTTCTTT.

This chain joins TRBV6-1 and TRBJ1-2; the D gene is possibly TRBD1 (6 bases). This CDR3 has 13 amino acids. V lost 2 bases and J lost 7, with 11 bases in between. From germline, CDR1 is MNHNS and CDR2 SASEGT. The CDR3 nucleotides read TGTGCCAGCAGTGAAACCTACAGGGTTGGCTACACCTTC. Protein: CASSETYRVGYTF.

This chain joins TRBV30 and TRBJ2-7; tentative D call: TRBD1 (6 bases). The CDR3 sequence is 15 residues long. Germline assignment: CDR1 GTSNPN and CDR2 SVGIG (reference sequence). The V gene lost 0 bases and the J gene lost 2 bases, with 14 bases spanning the gap. In nucleotides, the CDR3 is TGTGCCTGGAGTGTATTCCGGGACACAGCCTACGAGCAGTACTTC. Translated: CAWSVFRDTAYEQYF. The complete variable domain, with remaining parts taken from reference TRBV30 and TRBJ2-7, reads SQTIHQWPATLVQPVGSPLSLECTVEGTSNPNLYWYRQAAGRGLQLLFYSVGIGQISSEVPQNLSASRPQDRQFILSSKKLLLSDSGFYLCAWSVFRDTAYEQYFGPGTRLTVT.

The chain carries TRBV14 and TRBJ2-5; the D gene is possibly TRBD2 (6 bases). The V and J ends lost 1 base and 1 base respectively, with 13 bases between them. Germline loops: CDR1 SGHDN, CDR2 FVKESK. The CDR3 runs to 16 residues. DNA for the CDR3: TGTGCCAGCAGCCAAGGGCGGGGTACATTCCAAGAGACCCAGTACTTC. Protein product: CASSQGRGTFQETQYF.

The chain carries TRBV7-9 and TRBJ2-3, with a possible D match to TRBD2 (6 bases). V gave up 5 bases and J gave up 1 base, with 13 bases separating them. The CDR3 extends over 15 amino acids. The germline CDR1 and CDR2 sequences are SEHNR and FQNEAQ (reference sequence). As DNA, the CDR3 is TGTGCCAGCAGCAAGCCCGGGACTCGCACAGATACGCAGTATTTT. Residues: CASSKPGTRTDTQYF.

This clone was found a few times. The chain couples TRBV27 to TRBJ2-5, with D possibly matching TRBD2 (6 bases). The CDR3 length is 14 residues. Trimming took off 5 bases at V and 4 bases at J, with 14 bases between the two ends. Germline V lookup: CDR1 MNHEY, CDR2 SMNVEV (reference sequence). CDR3 in DNA: TGTGCCAGCAGTCCCGAGCGGGCCGGAGAGACCCAGTACTTC. Translation: CASSPERAGETQYF.

This clone was detected once. The chain couples TRBV25-1 to TRBJ1-2; 7 bases map to TRBD1. There are 12 residues in the CDR3. J gave up 4 bases and V 8 bases, and 4 bases lay outside the gene matches. Germline V CDR1 and CDR2: MGHDK, SYGVNS. The DNA of the CDR3 is TGTGCCAGCCAAGGACAGGCCTATGGCTACACCTTC. It yields the protein CASQGQAYGYTF.

This clone occurred once. This chain joins TRBV4-1 and TRBJ1-4; no firm D call. There are 16 residues in the CDR3. In germline, CDR1 is MGHRA, CDR2 YSYEKL. Trimming removed 0 bases at V and 10 bases at J, with 18 bases between. CDR3 sequence: CASSQDSTIVVRKLFF. The CDR3 DNA is TGCGCCAGCAGCCAAGATTCGACCATTGTGGTTAGAAAACTGTTTTTT.

The chain is built from TRBV29-1 and TRBJ2-7; a possible D gene is TRBD1 (6 bases). V was clipped by 3 bases and J by 6 bases, with 18 bases between them. This CDR3 contains 14 residues. Germline loops: CDR1 SQVTM, CDR2 ANQGSEA. The CDR3 reads CSVETRGVNFEQYF. The CDR3 coding sequence is TGCAGCGTTGAGACCAGGGGCGTTAATTTCGAGCAGTACTTC.

The chain carries TRBV6-1 and TRBJ2-3; D gene ambiguous. Trimming stripped 7 bases from V and 9 bases from J, with 17 bases between. The CDR3 runs 13 residues. The germline CDR1 and CDR2 sequences are MNHNS and SASEGT. CDR3 loop: CASTSGPSQTQYF. DNA of the CDR3: TGTGCCAGCACCTCCGGACCTTCCCAGACGCAGTATTTT.

This chain links TRBV30 with TRBJ2-4; D is undetermined. V was clipped by 2 bases and J by 2 bases, with 7 bases between them. This CDR3 contains 13 residues. Germline assignment: CDR1 GTSNPN and CDR2 SVGIG (reference sequence). The chain's CDR3 is CAWSLGSKNIQYF. The CDR3 region has the DNA TGTGCCTGGAGTCTCGGCTCCAAAAACATTCAGTACTTC.

The chain is built from TRBV29-1 and TRBJ2-5; 8 positions match TRBD2. Trimming removed 7 bases from V and 5 bases from J; junction bases left unmatched: 9. The germline V gene encodes CDR1 SQVTM and CDR2 ANQGSEA. The CDR3 is made up of 13 amino acids. CDR3 sequence: CSGMGLDSETQYF. The CDR3 region has the DNA TGCAGCGGAATGGGACTAGATAGTGAGACCCAGTACTTC.

The rearrangement links TRBV7-9 to TRBJ1-1; weak D call: TRBD1 (5 bases). CDR3 length: 14 residues. The germline gives CDR1 SEHNR, CDR2 FQNEAQ (reference sequence). Trimming took 8 bases from V and 1 from J, leaving 14 bases between them. CDR3 protein: CASADQGGNTEAFF. The CDR3 DNA reads TGTGCCAGCGCGGATCAGGGAGGGAACACTGAAGCTTTCTTT.

The chain combines TRBV29-1 with TRBJ2-7; D is undetermined. The germline V and J ends were trimmed by 4 bases and 1 base, with 8 bases remaining between them. The CDR3 extends over 12 amino acids. Looked up from germline, CDR1 is SQVTM and CDR2 is ANQGSEA. The CDR3 sequence: CSVVDGSYEQYF. The CDR3 DNA sequence: TGCAGCGTTGTGGACGGGTCCTACGAGCAGTACTTC.

The V call is TRBV7-2, the J call TRBJ1-5; possibly TRBD1 for D (6 bases). Germline V gives CDR1 SGHTA, CDR2 FQGNSA. Trimming removed 0 bases from V and 7 bases from J, with 13 bases in between. This CDR3 contains 15 residues. DNA of the CDR3: TGTGCCAGCAGCTTAGCCAGGGGTGGCTTCCAGCCCCAGCATTTT. The encoded protein is CASSLARGGFQPQHF.

This clone was observed a few times. CDR3 DNA: TGTGCCAGCAGGACATCCTTAGGCGGCGAGACCCAGTACTTC. Translation gives CASRTSLGGETQYF. The chain links TRBV2 to TRBJ2-5, with D unresolved. Trimming removed 6 bases at V and 5 bases at J, with 16 bases between. The CDR3 has 14 residues. The germline gives CDR1 SNHLY, CDR2 FYNNEI.